This T cell receptor beta chain was recorded in a study of shared clonotypes between healthy human individuals. CDR1 SGHTA and CDR2 FQGNSA come from the germline V gene. Trimming cost V 5 bases and J 3 bases, with 13 bases left between them. The CDR3 consists of 14 residues. Using roughly 200 ng DNA, around 30,000 T cell genomes, the sorted-subset replicate PCRs were run. TCRdb keeps only in-frame clones here, not all; method: immunoSEQ multiplex PCR. The sample holds 2 million to 2.5 million clones, approximately 94% seen once. The rearrangement uses TRBV7-2 and TRBJ1-1, with D unresolved. The clonotype originates from a young man in good health. Sequencing was done on a sample of naive CD4+ T cells sorted from blood. As to subset: CD45RA+ positively selected. CDR3 DNA sequence: TGTGCCAGCAGCCCTCTTCGCGGGTACACTGAAGCTTTCTTT. This translates into CASSPLRGYTEAFF. Based on the CDR3 plus reference TRBV7-2 and TRBJ1-1, the full variable domain is GAGVSQSPSNKVTEKGKDVELRCDPISGHTALYWYRQSLGQGLEFLIYFQGNSAPDKSGLPSDRFSAERTGGSVSTLTIQRTQQEDSAVYLCASSPLRGYTEAFFGQGTRLTVV.